A selection of T cell receptor beta chains follows, all from one sample in a study of Ad26.COV2.S vaccination and SARS-CoV-2 variants. Clones were read by immunoSEQ multiplex PCR, and TCRdb kept only the in-frame ones, dropping some. The table has around 45,000 clones, approximately 80% seen once. Source: peripheral blood, taken after recovery from COVID-19. These TCRs come from a human donor who had recovered from COVID-19. Both conserved end residues are part of each CDR3. The D gene is left open where the match is weak. A clone size is listed for some rows: how often the clone was seen (once, few, many), or a class if it is expanded.

V	D	size	J	CDR3	DNA
TRBV10-2	NA	NA	TRBJ2-7	CASSGVGEIEYF	TGCGCCAGCAGTGGGGTAGGGGAAATCGAGTACTTC
TRBV25-1	TRBD2	NA	TRBJ2-3	CASSDSGREIDTQYF	TGTGCCAGCAGCGATAGCGGGAGGGAAATAGATACGCAGTATTTT
TRBV3-1/TRBV3-2	NA	NA	TRBJ1-4	CASSQVEAPGSLFF	TGTGCCAGCAGCCAAGTGGAGGCTCCGGGGAGCCTGTTTTTT
TRBV24-1	TRBD2	NA	TRBJ2-5	CATSAGTSGGVQETQYF	TGTGCCACCAGTGCCGGGACTAGCGGGGGGGTCCAAGAGACCCAGTACTTC
TRBV5-1	TRBD1	NA	TRBJ1-2	CASSSFGQGPYGYTF	TGCGCCAGCAGCTCTTTTGGACAGGGCCCCTATGGCTACACCTTC
TRBV28	TRBD1	NA	TRBJ2-1	CAGSATGAEGRAYNEQFF	TGTGCCGGGTCCGCGACAGGGGCAGAAGGTAGAGCATACAATGAGCAGTTCTTC
TRBV6-5	TRBD1	NA	TRBJ1-2	CASSYYGTGYHGYTF	TGTGCCAGCAGTTACTACGGGACAGGGTACCATGGCTACACCTTC
TRBV5-1	TRBD1	NA	TRBJ2-2	CASSLDGTGAGELFF	TGCGCCAGCAGCTTGGATGGGACAGGGGCCGGGGAGCTGTTTTTT
TRBV19	NA	NA	TRBJ2-1	CAAARSGSYNEQFF	TGTGCCGCGGCGCGATCCGGCTCCTACAATGAGCAGTTCTTC
TRBV18	NA	NA	TRBJ2-5	CASSLNPQETQYF	TGTGCCAGCTCACTTAACCCGCAAGAGACCCAGTACTTC
TRBV2	NA	NA	TRBJ1-2	CASSEGWGGISYGYTF	TGTGCCAGCAGTGAGGGTTGGGGGGGCATAAGCTATGGCTACACCTTC
TRBV29-1	NA	NA	TRBJ2-1	CSVEEASRGSYNEQFF	TGCAGCGTTGAAGAAGCGTCCCGGGGCTCCTACAATGAGCAGTTCTTC
TRBV9	NA	NA	TRBJ1-2	CASSVVAGSASYGYTF	TGTGCCAGCAGCGTAGTGGCAGGGTCAGCCAGCTATGGCTACACCTTC
TRBV7-9	TRBD1	NA	TRBJ1-5	CASSGDRAPNQPQHF	TGTGCCAGCAGCGGCGACAGGGCCCCCAATCAGCCCCAGCATTTT
TRBV19	NA	NA	TRBJ2-7	CASRTTTRGGSYEQYF	TGTGCCAGCCGAACTACGACTAGGGGAGGATCCTACGAGCAGTACTTC
TRBV19	NA	NA	TRBJ2-7	CASSTAPGLEQYF	TGTGCCAGTAGTACGGCCCCGGGATTGGAGCAGTACTTC
TRBV3-1/TRBV3-2	NA	NA	TRBJ1-1	CASSLNMGTEAFF	TGTGCCAGCAGCCTAAACATGGGCACTGAAGCTTTCTTT
TRBV6-5	NA	NA	TRBJ1-2	CASRQQGSYGYTF	TGTGCCAGCAGGCAACAGGGCTCCTATGGCTACACCTTC
TRBV2	NA	once	TRBJ2-1	CASRVETSSYNEQFF	TGTGCCAGCAGGGTAGAGACTAGCTCCTACAATGAGCAGTTCTTC
TRBV18	NA	NA	TRBJ2-1	CASSPLATASNEQFF	TGTGCCAGCTCACCACTGGCGACAGCCAGCAATGAGCAGTTCTTC
TRBV7-6	NA	NA	TRBJ1-1	CASSPGQTMNTEAFF	TGTGCCAGCAGCCCGGGACAAACAATGAACACTGAAGCTTTCTTT
TRBV11-3	TRBD1	NA	TRBJ2-3	CASSLGTGATDTQYF	TGTGCCAGCAGCTTAGGGACAGGGGCGACAGATACGCAGTATTTT
TRBV29-1	NA	NA	TRBJ1-1	CSVEEVGNTEAFF	TGCAGCGTTGAAGAAGTAGGTAACACTGAAGCTTTCTTT
TRBV11-2	TRBD1	once	TRBJ2-7	CASSFVPGQASFEQYF	TGTGCCAGCAGCTTCGTACCGGGACAGGCATCGTTTGAGCAGTACTTC
TRBV9	TRBD2	NA	TRBJ2-2	CASSPRTSGSWTGELFF	TGTGCCAGCAGCCCTCGGACTAGCGGGAGTTGGACCGGGGAGCTGTTTTTT
TRBV12-5	NA	NA	TRBJ1-1	CASGPSVGAPEATEAFF	TGTGCTAGTGGTCCCTCCGTTGGAGCGCCCGAGGCCACTGAAGCTTTCTTT
TRBV20-1	NA	NA	TRBJ2-3	CSASPRGGDTQYF	TGCAGTGCTAGTCCCCGGGGAGGAGATACGCAGTATTTT
TRBV7-2	NA	NA	TRBJ2-1	CASSLVGGLYNEQFF	TGTGCCAGCAGCTTAGTTGGCGGGTTGTACAATGAGCAGTTCTTC
TRBV5-1	NA	NA	TRBJ1-1	CASTGGGVTEAFF	TGCGCCAGCACCGGGGGGGGCGTCACTGAAGCTTTCTTT
TRBV10-3	TRBD1	NA	TRBJ1-1	CAISPPGTGGTEAFF	TGTGCCATCAGCCCCCCCGGGACAGGGGGGACTGAAGCTTTCTTT
TRBV9	NA	few	TRBJ1-1	CASSPDRRSEAFF	TGTGCCAGCAGCCCTGACAGGCGCTCTGAAGCTTTCTTT
TRBV11-2	NA	medium-sized	TRBJ1-3	CASSLEMGTGNTIYF	TGTGCCAGCAGCTTAGAGATGGGAACTGGAAACACCATATATTTT
TRBV3-1/TRBV3-2	NA	NA	TRBJ2-3	CASRRGTLSTDTQYF	TGTGCCAGCAGGCGCGGGACTCTTTCCACAGATACGCAGTATTTT
TRBV5-1	NA	NA	TRBJ2-2	CASSLAGFAGELFF	TGCGCCAGCAGCTTGGCGGGGTTTGCCGGGGAGCTGTTTTTT
TRBV5-6	TRBD2	NA	TRBJ2-5	CASSLWTRSVRAQYF	TGTGCCAGCAGCTTATGGACTAGAAGCGTTAGGGCCCAGTACTTC
TRBV9	NA	NA	TRBJ1-5	CASSSSPQGQPQHF	TGTGCCAGCAGCTCCAGCCCCCAAGGTCAGCCCCAGCATTTT
TRBV9	TRBD1	few	TRBJ2-5	CASSASGTGAETQYF	TGTGCCAGCAGCGCCTCCGGGACAGGGGCAGAGACCCAGTACTTC
TRBV11-2	NA	NA	TRBJ1-2	CASSLTDAAYGYTF	TGTGCCAGCAGCCTCACAGACGCAGCCTATGGCTACACCTTC
TRBV7-9	NA	NA	TRBJ1-4	CASSLPFQGGEKLFF	TGTGCCAGCAGCTTACCTTTCCAGGGAGGGGAAAAACTGTTTTTT
TRBV7-9	NA	NA	TRBJ2-3	CASSLRSHADTQYF	TGTGCCAGCAGCCTCCGGTCACACGCAGATACGCAGTATTTT
TRBV30	NA	NA	TRBJ2-1	CAWSWSTGEQFF	TGTGCCTGGAGTTGGAGTACGGGGGAGCAGTTCTTC
TRBV5-1	NA	few	TRBJ1-3	CASSLESSGNTIYF	TGCGCCAGCAGCTTGGAAAGCTCTGGAAACACCATATATTTT
TRBV6-6	TRBD1	NA	TRBJ1-1	CASSHRQGARGNTEAFF	TGTGCCAGCAGTCACCGACAGGGGGCACGAGGAAACACTGAAGCTTTCTTT
TRBV2	NA	NA	TRBJ2-1	CASKVRAVKTEQFF	TGTGCCAGCAAAGTGAGGGCCGTCAAAACTGAGCAGTTCTTC